This is a list of T cell receptor beta chains from one sample in a study of cytomegalovirus exposure and HLA in healthy donors. Profiled with immunoSEQ multiplex PCR; TCRdb holds only in-frame clones, not every one. This table holds around 110,000 clones, about 68% found once. The specimen was PBMCs. The source is a woman in her thirties or forties in good health and CMV-seropositive. Each CDR3 is given with its conserved first and last residue.

j_call | v_call | cdr3_aa
TRBJ2-1 | TRBV15 | CATSRDKPTSVYNEQFF
TRBJ2-1 | TRBV7-8 | CASSLEKVAGGYNEQFF
TRBJ2-6 | TRBV9 | CASKDGGPGANVLTF
TRBJ1-5 | TRBV7-8 | CASSLTGPNSNQPQHF
TRBJ2-1 | TRBV7-9 | CASNSRRELDNEQFF
TRBJ2-5 | TRBV29-1 | CSVDSSGVGYF
TRBJ2-1 | TRBV2 | CASMVGGLGQFF
TRBJ2-7 | TRBV7-6 | CASSLAQTAPTYEQYF
TRBJ2-7 | TRBV7-2 | CASSLGGGSSYEQYF
TRBJ2-3 | TRBV28 | CASRPTGGDTQYF
TRBJ2-3 | TRBV5-5 | CASSLWVDYRADTQYF
TRBJ2-7 | TRBV4-3 | CASSQDRVGNYEQYF
TRBJ1-1 | TRBV6-1 | CAITGWGTEAFF
TRBJ2-3 | TRBV7-9 | CASSLVNRPDTQYF